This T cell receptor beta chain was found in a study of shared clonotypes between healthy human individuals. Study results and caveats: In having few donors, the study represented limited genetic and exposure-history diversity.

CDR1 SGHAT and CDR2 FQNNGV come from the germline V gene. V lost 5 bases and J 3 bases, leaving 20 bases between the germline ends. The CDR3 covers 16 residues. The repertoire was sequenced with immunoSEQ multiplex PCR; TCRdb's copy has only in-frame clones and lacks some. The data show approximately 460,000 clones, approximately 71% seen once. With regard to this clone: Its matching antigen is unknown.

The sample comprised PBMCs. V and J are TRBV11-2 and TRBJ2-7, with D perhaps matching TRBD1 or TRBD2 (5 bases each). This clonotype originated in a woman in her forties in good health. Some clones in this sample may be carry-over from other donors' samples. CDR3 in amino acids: CASSVTGTNTYYEQYF. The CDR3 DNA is TGTGCCAGCAGCGTAACCGGGACGAATACATACTACGAGCAGTACTTC. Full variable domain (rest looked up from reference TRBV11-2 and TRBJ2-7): EAGVAQSPRYKIIEKRQSVAFWCNPISGHATLYWYQQILGQGPKLLIQFQNNGVVDDSQLPKDRFSAERLKGVDSTLKIQPAKLEDSAVYLCASSVTGTNTYYEQYFGPGTRLTVT.